The T cell receptor beta chain under discussion was sequenced for a study of blood T cell repertoires in COVID-19. Looking at the study overall: Italy, Spain and the United States were the sources of the convalescent and acute COVID-19 samples.

Clones were sequenced by immunoSEQ multiplex PCR, and TCRdb holds only the in-frame ones, with some missing. Of fewer than 350,000 clones listed, roughly 85% are singletons. Cohorts were determined from participant-reported clinical history. The CDR3 length is 17 residues. The ends lost 1 base at V and 2 bases at J; junction bases unmatched: 5. Germline V gives CDR1 GTSNPN, CDR2 SVGIG (reference sequence). The sequenced sample consisted of PBMCs or T cells enriched from blood (not recorded which). The rearrangement links TRBV30 to TRBJ2-6; 10 bases map to TRBD1. The receptor was derived from a woman aged 30 to 39 who had been exposed to COVID-19. CDR3 bases: TGTGCCTGGAGTGGGGGACAGGGGCGGCCTGGGGCCAACGTCCTGACTTTC. As protein: CAWSGGQGRPGANVLTF.